The following is a T cell receptor beta chain sequence with its context. This receptor's antigen is unknown. One base away there is no much larger clone; base qualities are not given. According to the study, the label for this sample's treatment or condition signals: live attenuated yellow fever vaccine strain. PBMCs were isolated from peripheral blood using a standard Ficoll-Paque protocol. CD4 and CD8 T-cell fractions were isolated with Dynabeads CD4 and CD8 positive selection kits. TriZol was used to extract RNA from bulk PBMCs, from CD4 and CD8 fractions, and from dextramer-positive and dextramer-negative fractions. TCR cDNA was made using 5'RACE template switching, a step that added a universal primer site and unique molecular identifiers. cDNA synthesis was primed from both the TCR alpha and TCR beta constant segments. Library amplification involved two PCR steps, and the second step added sample barcodes and sequencing adapters. Libraries were sequenced on Illumina HiSeq 2500 (2x100 bp) or NovaSeq (2x150 bp). As for the authors' bioinformatics: Reads were demultiplexed and collapsed into UMI consensus sequences with MIGEC, and V(D)J alignment was performed with MiXCR. Vaccine-responding clonotypes were identified with edgeR using replicate PBMC samples, with FDR below 0.01 and a log2 fold change above 5 up to day 15 being required. Bulk clonotypes were assigned CD4 or CD8 identity according to which sequenced CD4 or CD8 repertoire held them at higher abundance. TCRdb reprocessed the public reads (quality trimming at Q25 with fastp, clone calling with MiXCR) and kept in-frame beta chains. Rows are combined by CDR3 protein, so each entry shows the most common genes and DNA. These V and J calls rely on TCRdb rather than the paper's analysis. Within this sample are a few hundred thousand distinct CDR3 sequences, with 6.9% of them counted one time only. The ten most abundant clones make up roughly 0.9% of the sample.

CDR3 length: 16 amino acids, cysteine to phenylalanine. The entry retains the CDR3 DNA only, 48 bases that are in frame from base 1. CDR1 and CDR2 are drawn from the germline V gene: LGHNA, YSLEER. The germline ends are 16 bases apart after V is trimmed by 0 bases and J by 6 bases. This record comes from a study of T cells after yellow fever vaccination (dated by TCRdb to the late 2010s). Regarding the study in general: The SMART-Seq v4 Ultra Low Input RNA kit was used to prepare libraries from fractions with low cell numbers. To follow T-cell clones before and after primary and booster YFV17D yellow fever vaccination, bulk TCR alpha and beta repertoires were sequenced over time. Two healthy male donors made up the cohort, one aged 18 to 30 years and the other aged 30 to 39 years. Bulk PBMC replicates and cell subsets were isolated from blood drawn at multiple timepoints before and after both primary and secondary immunization.

Paper-wide results and their limitations: A small fraction of clonotypes appeared in both the CD4 and CD8 compartments, likely as a result of convergent recombination. After the booster, most clones that had expanded after primary vaccination were detected again (approximately 95% of CD4 and around 88% of CD8), suggesting broad maintenance of memory. The secondary T-cell response was weaker than the primary response but faster, peaking on day 5 instead of day 15. Because abundant contaminating clonotypes from the bulk population could be contained in FACS-sorted repertoires, computational filtering was required. Because only a couple of donors were included in the study, the extent to which the findings can be generalized is limited.

This chain is built from TRBV4-3 and TRBJ2-3; the D segment cannot be called with confidence. The specimen was CD4+ T cells sorted from PBMCs, collected 15 days after the yellow fever booster vaccination. This sequence was found in a man aged 30 to 39 who received the YFV17D yellow fever vaccine. The nucleotide sequence reads as follows: TGCGCCAGCAGCCAAGATCTGAGACCCCGAACCGATACGCAGTATTTT. Translated, this is CASSQDLRPRTDTQYF.